This is a list of T cell receptor beta chains from one sample in a study of lymphopenia after photon versus proton radiotherapy. Libraries were prepared by immunoSEQ multiplex PCR; TCRdb keeps only in-frame clonotypes and omits some of them. The sample lists 45,000 to 65,000 clones; about 92% were seen once. The sample in question was peripheral blood, obtained from a patient treated with photon-based radiotherapy. These receptors were obtained from a middle-aged woman with cholangiocarcinoma. The CDR3 runs from the conserved cysteine through the conserved F or W. Fields, in order: J gene, clone size, V gene, D gene, CDR3 protein, CDR3 DNA. D genes are given only for firm matches. For some rows the clone size is stated as once, few or many, or as a class when expanded; others skip it.

>TRBJ2-1|-|TRBV10-3|-
CAISEWGNEQFF
TGTGCCATCAGTGAGTGGGGGAATGAGCAGTTCTTC
>TRBJ2-2|-|TRBV5-4|-
CASSTGAENTGELFF
TGTGCCAGCAGCACCGGTGCCGAAAACACCGGGGAGCTGTTTTTT
>TRBJ1-2|-|TRBV6-5|TRBD1
CASSYLVTGRPYGYTF
TGTGCCAGCAGTTACTTGGTGACAGGGAGGCCTTATGGCTACACCTTC
>TRBJ1-2|-|TRBV29-1|-
CSVGTGNYGYTF
TGCAGCGTTGGCACAGGGAACTATGGCTACACCTTC
>TRBJ1-5|-|TRBV27|-
CASSREGRGYSNQPQHF
TGTGCCAGCAGTAGAGAGGGGCGGGGATATAGCAATCAGCCCCAGCATTTT
>TRBJ2-2|-|TRBV28|TRBD2
CASSLGGLAGGYTGELFF
TGTGCCAGCAGTTTAGGGGGACTAGCGGGAGGTTATACCGGGGAGCTGTTTTTT
>TRBJ2-1|-|TRBV11-2|-
CASWRGGAYNEQFF
TGTGCCAGTTGGAGGGGGGGCGCGTACAATGAGCAGTTCTTC
>TRBJ1-1|-|TRBV5-5|-
CASSAGSMNTEAFF
TGTGCCAGCAGCGCCGGGTCCATGAACACTGAAGCTTTCTTT
>TRBJ2-6|-|TRBV10-2|TRBD1
CASSTGGSGANVLTF
TGCGCCAGCAGTACAGGGGGCTCTGGGGCCAACGTCCTGACTTTC
>TRBJ2-7|-|TRBV27|-
CASSNGGPLNEQYF
TGTGCCAGCAGCAACGGAGGGCCCTTAAACGAGCAGTACTTC
>TRBJ2-5|-|TRBV6-1|TRBD1
CASSEEGGFETQYF
TGTGCCAGCAGTGAAGAAGGGGGCTTTGAGACCCAGTACTTC
>TRBJ1-6|-|TRBV19|-
CAGGRVRLRGQSSYNSPLHF
TGTGCCGGGGGCCGGGTTCGCCTTAGGGGCCAAAGCTCCTATAATTCACCCCTCCACTTT
>TRBJ2-3|once|TRBV6-1|-
CASREGTAVTDTQYF
TGTGCCAGCAGAGAAGGGACGGCTGTCACAGATACGCAGTATTTT
>TRBJ1-1|-|TRBV7-9|-
CASSLVRPMNTEAFF
TGTGCCAGCAGCTTAGTGCGGCCCATGAACACTGAAGCTTTCTTT
>TRBJ2-1|-|TRBV12-5|-
CASGVTPQEDIRGRYEQFF
TGTGCTAGTGGTGTGACCCCACAGGAGGACATTCGGGGCCGATATGAGCAGTTCTTC
>TRBJ1-2|-|TRBV5-3|TRBD1
CARREGGTDQPYGYTF
TGTGCCAGAAGGGAGGGCGGGACAGATCAGCCCTATGGCTACACCTTC
>TRBJ1-1|-|TRBV19|-
CASSITTKTEAFF
TGTGCCAGTAGTATTACCACCAAGACTGAAGCTTTCTTT
>TRBJ2-5|-|TRBV9|-
CASSPLFGLPAAETQYF
TGTGCCAGCAGCCCTCTCTTCGGACTCCCTGCCGCGGAGACCCAGTACTTC
>TRBJ2-1|-|TRBV29-1|TRBD2
CSVGVAGTYNEQFF
TGCAGCGTGGGGGTAGCGGGAACCTACAATGAGCAGTTCTTC
>TRBJ1-1|once|TRBV6-5|-
CASSYVDSEAFF
TGTGCCAGCAGTTACGTGGACAGTGAAGCTTTCTTT
>TRBJ1-2|-|TRBV30|-
CAWGGPGQLNYGYTF
TGTGCCTGGGGCGGCCCGGGACAACTAAACTATGGCTACACCTTC
>TRBJ2-3|-|TRBV2|-
CASSPSRPSGGDTQYF
TGTGCCAGCAGTCCGAGCAGACCCTCCGGAGGGGATACGCAGTATTTT
>TRBJ2-7|few|TRBV2|TRBD2
CASTDPTSGMKYEQYF
TGTGCCAGCACCGACCCGACTAGCGGGATGAAATACGAGCAGTACTTC
>TRBJ1-5|-|TRBV4-1|-
CASSQEEGQPQHF
TGCGCCAGCAGCCAAGAAGAGGGACAGCCCCAGCATTTT
>TRBJ1-1|-|TRBV5-4|-
CASSLGTGKTEAFF
TGTGCCAGCAGCTTGGGCACAGGGAAGACTGAAGCTTTCTTT
>TRBJ2-7|-|TRBV28|-
CASSRDGKYEQYF
TGTGCCAGCAGCCGAGACGGGAAATACGAGCAGTACTTC
>TRBJ2-7|-|TRBV7-9|TRBD2
CASSSPRLAGPYEQYF
TGTGCCAGCAGCTCCCCTCGGCTAGCGGGACCTTACGAGCAGTACTTC
>TRBJ2-2|-|TRBV7-9|-
CASAPDVSGELFF
TGTGCCAGCGCTCCCGATGTCTCCGGGGAGCTGTTTTTT
>TRBJ2-1|-|TRBV9|-
CASSDPEGAGTINEQFF
TGTGCCAGCAGCGATCCAGAGGGGGCGGGAACTATCAATGAGCAGTTCTTC
>TRBJ1-3|-|TRBV5-4|-
CASSSMGGRFSGNTIYF
TGTGCCAGCAGCAGTATGGGGGGACGGTTCTCTGGAAACACCATATATTTT
>TRBJ1-2|-|TRBV5-8|TRBD1
CASTPGQGFYGYTF
TGTGCCAGCACGCCGGGACAGGGGTTCTATGGCTACACCTTC
>TRBJ1-2|-|TRBV10-1|-
CASSESGSYGYTF
TGCGCCAGCAGTGAGTCCGGCAGCTATGGCTACACCTTC
>TRBJ2-7|-|TRBV27|-
CASSLGGTYEQYF
TGTGCCAGCAGTTTAGGGGGAACCTACGAGCAGTACTTC
>TRBJ1-2|-|TRBV18|-
CASSPGPNYGYTF
TGTGCCAGCTCACCAGGGCCTAACTATGGCTACACCTTC
>TRBJ1-2|-|TRBV9|-
CASSPQGGYGYTF
TGTGCCAGCAGCCCCCAGGGAGGCTATGGCTACACCTTC
>TRBJ1-1|-|TRBV18|TRBD1
CASSPLGQGLSNTEAFF
TGTGCCAGCTCACCGCTGGGACAGGGGCTATCGAACACTGAAGCTTTCTTT
>TRBJ1-4|-|TRBV30|-
CAWSVEGPDPGREKLFF
TGTGCCTGGAGTGTCGAGGGACCGGATCCAGGGAGGGAAAAACTGTTTTTT
>TRBJ2-1|-|TRBV7-3|-
CASSPGGAPMGDEQFF
TGTGCCAGCAGCCCTGGGGGCGCCCCCATGGGCGATGAGCAGTTCTTC
>TRBJ2-1|-|TRBV18|-
CASSPSVEQFF
TGTGCCAGCTCACCATCGGTTGAGCAGTTCTTC
>TRBJ1-5|-|TRBV6-6|-
CASSASGGVSNQPQHF
TGTGCCAGCAGTGCCTCCGGTGGGGTAAGCAATCAGCCCCAGCATTTT
>TRBJ1-3|-|TRBV2|-
CASSELSSGNTIYF
TGTGCCAGCAGTGAATTGTCTTCTGGAAACACCATATATTTT
>TRBJ2-2|-|TRBV7-3|TRBD1
CASSLGQTTGAGELFF
TGTGCCAGCAGCTTGGGACAGACCACTGGGGCCGGGGAGCTGTTTTTT
>TRBJ2-1|-|TRBV6-5|TRBD1
CASSYSSTGVINEQFF
TGTGCCAGCAGTTACTCGTCGACAGGGGTCATAAATGAGCAGTTCTTC
>TRBJ2-1|-|TRBV7-2|-
CASSTRGGSSYNEQFF
TGTGCCAGCAGCACCCGAGGGGGGAGCTCCTACAATGAGCAGTTCTTC
>TRBJ1-2|few|TRBV28|-
CASSTGSHGYTF
TGTGCCAGCAGTACAGGGAGCCATGGCTACACCTTC
>TRBJ1-1|-|TRBV6-6|-
CASSPGTDTEAFF
TGTGCCAGCAGTCCCGGGACGGACACTGAAGCTTTCTTT
>TRBJ2-2|once|TRBV13|TRBD1
CASSLGGTVLNTGELFF
TGTGCCAGCAGCTTAGGCGGGACAGTTTTGAACACCGGGGAGCTGTTTTTT
>TRBJ1-2|-|TRBV5-1|TRBD1
CASSLNTGTGRGYTF
TGCGCCAGCAGCTTGAATACCGGGACAGGGCGGGGCTACACCTTC